One and the same sample provided the 10 T cell receptor beta chains below, sequenced in a study of CD4+ T cells in melanoma. The method was immunoSEQ multiplex PCR; TCRdb's version includes in-frame clones alone and lacks a portion of them. The table includes tens of thousands of clones, almost 70% detected once. The sequencing input was tumor tissue. The receptors were gathered from a human donor with melanoma.

This chain uses TRBV7-3 with TRBJ2-1; TRBD2 matches 11 bases. The CDR3 contains 16 residues. V shed 2 bases, J shed 4 bases, and the junction held 4 bases outside the gene matches. Germline CDR1 SGHTA, CDR2 FQGTGA. The CDR3 loop reads CASSLGPSGGYNEQFF. The CDR3 region has the DNA TGTGCCAGCAGCTTAGGCCCTAGCGGGGGGTACAATGAGCAGTTCTTC.

This rearrangement joins TRBV7-8 to TRBJ2-7, with unresolved D. The CDR3 runs to 12 residues. V was cut by 5 bases and J by 6 bases, with 11 bases left in between. From germline, CDR1 is SGHVS and CDR2 FQNEAQ. CDR3 bases: TGTGCCAGCAGCCTTTTGTTATCCGAGCAGTACTTC. Its protein product is CASSLLLSEQYF.

J is TRBJ1-2 and V is TRBV6-6; tentative D call: TRBD1 (5 bases). This CDR3 contains 13 residues. The germline gives CDR1 MNHNY, CDR2 SVGAGI (reference sequence). With 2 bases removed from V and 6 bases from J, the gap between germline ends came to 10 bases. The CDR3 DNA follows: TGTGCCAGCAGTTACGGGGGGAAGGATGGCTACACCTTC. It yields the protein CASSYGGKDGYTF.

This chain uses TRBV10-2 with TRBJ1-4; D call uncertain. Deletions cut 6 bases from V and 4 bases from J, with 6 bases between. This CDR3 has 12 amino acids. Germline lookup yields CDR1 WSHSY and CDR2 SAAADI. CDR3 region: CASRGSNEKLFF. The CDR3 nucleotides read TGCGCCAGCAGGGGGAGTAATGAAAAACTGTTTTTT.

The rearrangement links TRBV20-1 to TRBJ1-4; D is undetermined. Germline-derived CDR1 and CDR2 are DFQATT and SNEGSKA (reference sequence). V lost 3 bases and J 8 bases, leaving 7 bases between the germline ends. The CDR3 extends over 11 amino acids. The CDR3 spells CSASGREKLFF. The CDR3 DNA sequence: TGCAGTGCTAGTGGTAGGGAAAAACTGTTTTTT.

This clone has more than one count but fewer than ten. Other DNA sequences of this sample code for an identical CDR3. This chain links TRBV6-4 with TRBJ2-1, with 10 bases that match TRBD2. The CDR3 has 15 amino acids. The V gene end was trimmed by 5 bases and the J gene end by 4 bases; junction bases not matched to a gene: 5. Looked up from germline, CDR1 is MRHNA and CDR2 is SNTAGT. CDR3 bases: TGTGCCAGCAGTCCCCGGACTAGCGGATACAATGAGCAGTTCTTC. Translation: CASSPRTSGYNEQFF.

The chain is built from TRBV9 and TRBJ2-3; unclear D gene. CDR3 length: 15 residues. The ends were cut back, 0 bases at V and 2 bases at J, with 10 bases in the middle. Germline CDR1 and CDR2: SGDLS and YYNGEE. DNA for the CDR3: TGTGCCAGCAGCGTAGGAGTAGTGGCCACAGATACGCAGTATTTT. This translates into CASSVGVVATDTQYF.

The table lists this clone with a count of one. V usage is TRBV6-1 and J usage is TRBJ2-5; D is ambiguous. Trimming pared 2 bases from V and 1 base from J, leaving 8 bases between. The CDR3 contains 14 residues. Looked up from germline, CDR1 is MNHNS and CDR2 is SASEGT. The CDR3, as DNA: TGTGCCAGCAGTGAAATAACAGTCCAAGAGACCCAGTACTTC. It specifies CASSEITVQETQYF.

The chain joins TRBV5-4 to TRBJ2-3; D might be TRBD1 (6 bases). CDR1 and CDR2 (germline): SGHNT, YYREEE (reference sequence). V lost 1 base to trimming and J lost 2 bases, with 14 bases between them. The CDR3 is 16 residues long. The CDR3 spells CASSLWWDIDTDTQYF. Written as DNA, the CDR3 is TGTGCCAGCAGCTTGTGGTGGGACATCGACACAGATACGCAGTATTTT.

The chain couples TRBV4-3 to TRBJ2-3, with D tentatively TRBD1 (5 bases). The CDR3 runs 15 residues. V lost 1 base to trimming and J lost 2 bases, with 10 bases between them. Germline CDR1 and CDR2: LGHNA and YSLEER. In DNA, the CDR3 is TGCGCCAGCAGCCAAGCTAGGACAAACACAGATACGCAGTATTTT. This gives the protein CASSQARTNTDTQYF.